The 15 T cell receptor beta chains below all came from one sample that was sequenced in a study of shared clonotypes between healthy human individuals. The method was immunoSEQ multiplex PCR; TCRdb's version includes in-frame clones alone and lacks a portion of them. Of under 2.5 million clones listed, 85% to 95% were seen once; the top ten hold roughly 0.34%. The specimen was naive CD4+ T cells from PBMCs. The sample's subset: CD45RA+ positively selected. The source of these receptors is a man in his late teens or twenties in good health. Some clones in this sample may be carry-over from other donors' samples.

The chain uses TRBV6-1 and TRBJ2-5; D gene uncertain. Germline CDR1 and CDR2: MNHNS and SASEGT. The V end lost 1 base, the J end lost 2 bases, and 2 bases lay between the germline ends. The CDR3 has 12 amino acids. The CDR3 spells CASSEGQETQYF. CDR3 DNA sequence: TGTGCCAGCAGTGAAGGGCAAGAGACCCAGTACTTC.

Concerning this clone itself: The sample has other DNA sequences that encode this CDR3 too. The rearrangement joins TRBV7-7 to TRBJ2-5, with 7 bases identical to TRBD1. This CDR3 spans 14 amino acids. Trimming removed 1 base from V and 2 bases from J; junction bases left unmatched: 1. The germline CDR1 and CDR2 sequences are SSHAT and FNYEAQ (reference sequence). CDR3 bases: TGTGCCAGCAGCTTAGGCAGGGGGCAAGAGACCCAGTACTTC. This translates into CASSLGRGQETQYF.

This clone came up a few times. The V gene is TRBV6-1, the J gene TRBJ2-2; the D is unclear. CDR1 and CDR2 (germline): MNHNS, SASEGT. The CDR3 extends over 13 amino acids. The V end was cut by 7 bases, the J end by 7 bases, with 13 bases between. The CDR3 region has the DNA TGTGCCAGCACCCAGCTGATCCTCGGGGAGCTGTTTTTT. This encodes CASTQLILGELFF.

CDR3 sequence: CAISEGRGRHIQYF. As DNA, the CDR3 is TGTGCCATCAGTGAGGGTCGCGGGAGACACATTCAGTACTTC. The rearrangement links TRBV10-3 to TRBJ2-4, with TRBD2 matching 7 bases. V was clipped by 2 bases and J by 8 bases; unmatched bases: 6. CDR3 size: 14 residues. Germline V gene lookup returns CDR1 ENHRY and CDR2 SYGVKD.

The chain joins TRBV7-8 to TRBJ2-7; D is unclear. Germline V gives CDR1 SGHVS, CDR2 FQNEAQ. V was clipped by 5 bases and J by 7 bases, with 15 bases between them. The CDR3 consists of 13 residues. This chain's CDR3 is CASSPVVGWEQYF. CDR3 sequence (DNA): TGTGCCAGCAGCCCTGTTGTCGGGTGGGAGCAGTACTTC.

The rearrangement links TRBV7-2 to TRBJ2-1; 11 nucleotides agree with TRBD2. J lost 2 bases, V lost 5 bases, and 2 bases had no gene match. CDR1 is SGHTA and CDR2 is FQGNSA in the germline V gene. The CDR3 has 15 residues. CDR3 nucleotide sequence: TGTGCCAGCAGCGGGACTAGCGGTACCTACAATGAGCAGTTCTTC. Translating gives CASSGTSGTYNEQFF.

V is TRBV7-2 and J is TRBJ2-3; either TRBD1 or TRBD2 may fit D (7 bases each). This CDR3 contains 16 residues. Germline V CDR1 and CDR2: SGHTA, FQGNSA. Between the trimmed V and J ends, which lost 5 bases and 0 bases, there was a span of 15 bases. CDR3 loop: CASSPGGQTSTDTQYF. In nucleotides, the CDR3 is TGTGCCAGCAGCCCGGGGGGACAGACTAGCACAGATACGCAGTATTTT.

This clone has just a few counts. V usage is TRBV20-1 and J usage is TRBJ2-1; D possibly uses TRBD1 or TRBD2 (6 bases each). In germline, CDR1 is DFQATT, CDR2 SNEGSKA (reference sequence). The length of the CDR3 is 11 residues. Trimming removed 6 bases from V and 8 bases from J, with 11 bases in between. CDR3 in DNA: TGCAGTGCCGGAAGGGGGGATGAGCAGTTCTTC. It specifies CSAGRGDEQFF.

This clone was picked up one time. The chain uses TRBV6-5 and TRBJ2-7, with 8 bases lining up with TRBD2. The CDR3 covers 15 residues. The germline CDR1 and CDR2 sequences are MNHEY and SVGAGI. J lost 2 bases, V lost 4 bases, and 7 bases had no gene match. CDR3 bases: TGTGCCAGCAGTTCTAGCGGGCGCTCAACCTACGAGCAGTACTTC. Amino acid sequence: CASSSSGRSTYEQYF.

V is TRBV28 and J is TRBJ2-7; 9 nucleotides align to TRBD2. In germline, CDR1 is MDHEN, CDR2 SYDVKM. The junction had 11 bases not matched to a gene; V was cut back by 3 bases and J by 11 bases. The CDR3 loop spans 14 amino acids. In DNA, the CDR3 is TGTGCCAGCAGTTTGGGACTAGCATTGGCCCGGGAGTACTTC. Translating gives CASSLGLALAREYF.

This clone has a single count. This chain links TRBV28 with TRBJ2-1, with D hard to call. Trimming stripped 7 bases from V and 2 bases from J, with 12 bases between. The CDR3 runs to 14 residues. Germline CDR1 reads MDHEN; CDR2 reads SYDVKM. The CDR3 sequence is CASNPERTYNEQFF. The CDR3 DNA sequence: TGTGCCAGCAACCCAGAACGCACCTACAATGAGCAGTTCTTC.

This clone was seen a single time. V and J are TRBV5-1 and TRBJ2-1, with D tentatively TRBD1 (6 bases). The CDR3 runs to 15 residues. Germline V CDR1 and CDR2: SGHRS, YFSETQ. V was trimmed by 3 bases and J by 5 bases, leaving 15 bases between them. CDR3 sequence: CASSSQGSENNEQFF. The CDR3 DNA is TGCGCCAGCAGCTCTCAGGGGTCGGAGAACAATGAGCAGTTCTTC.

This rearrangement joins TRBV4-2 to TRBJ1-4; D is unclear. V lost 0 bases and J 4 bases, leaving 6 bases between the germline ends. The germline V gene has CDR1 LGHNA and CDR2 YNFKEQ. The CDR3 totals 14 residues. CDR3 in amino acids: CASSQDARNEKLFF. DNA for the CDR3: TGTGCCAGCAGCCAAGATGCTCGTAATGAAAAACTGTTTTTT.

The rearrangement joins TRBV30 to TRBJ2-5, with D hard to call. CDR3 length: 14 residues. V lost 0 bases and J 2 bases, leaving 10 bases between the germline ends. From germline, CDR1 is GTSNPN and CDR2 SVGIG (reference sequence). The DNA of the CDR3 is TGTGCCTGGAGTGTATTGGCAGTGCAAGAGACCCAGTACTTC. Translation: CAWSVLAVQETQYF.

The rearrangement links TRBV6-5 to TRBJ2-7, with TRBD1 identical over 7 bases. The CDR3 totals 16 residues. Germline V gene lookup returns CDR1 MNHEY and CDR2 SVGAGI. J gave up 2 bases and V 2 bases, and 9 bases lay outside the gene matches. The CDR3 sequence: CASSYAPGQTPYEQYF. The CDR3 coding sequence is TGTGCCAGCAGTTACGCTCCGGGACAGACCCCCTACGAGCAGTACTTC.